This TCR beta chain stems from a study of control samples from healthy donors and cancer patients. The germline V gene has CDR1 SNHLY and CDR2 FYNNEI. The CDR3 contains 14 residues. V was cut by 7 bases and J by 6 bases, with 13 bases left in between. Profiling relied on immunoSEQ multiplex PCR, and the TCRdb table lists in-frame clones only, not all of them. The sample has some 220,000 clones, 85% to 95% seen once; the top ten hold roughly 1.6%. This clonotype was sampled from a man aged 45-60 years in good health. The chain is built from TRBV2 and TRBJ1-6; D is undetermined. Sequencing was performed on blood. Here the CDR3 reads CASMEPRGNSPLHF. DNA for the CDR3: TGTGCCAGCATGGAGCCTCGGGGTAATTCACCCCTCCACTTT. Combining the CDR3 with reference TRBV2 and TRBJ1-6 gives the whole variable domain EPEVTQTPSHQVTQMGQEVILRCVPISNHLYFYWYRQILGQKVEFLVSFYNNEISEKSEIFDDQFSVERPDGSNFTLKIRSTKLEDSAMYFCASMEPRGNSPLHFGNGTRLTVT.